The present T cell receptor (beta chain) was sequenced within a study of T cell responses to AZD1222 COVID-19 vaccine (dated by TCRdb to about 2021). Looking at the study overall: AZD1222 recipients with second doses at about 4 weeks or about 12 weeks were pooled, because spike-specific TCR depth and breadth did not differ between schedules. Enrollment into the trials was organized by age into subgroups of 18-55, 56-69 and 70-plus years, and those subgroups contained roughly 150, 30 and 60 TCR-sequenced participants, respectively. TCR sequencing covered fewer than 250 trial participants: 200 to 210 given two doses of AZD1222 and about 26 given two doses of MenACWY control vaccine.

Sample time point, as interpreted from the label and publication: baseline before first vaccination. Samples from vaccinated people were obtained from the UK trials COV001 and COV002, which included a single-blind randomized controlled phase 2/3 trial of AZD1222 (ChAdOx1 nCoV-19) in healthy adults. Trial participant PBMC samples were collected at day 0 and day 28 after the second dose for TCRbeta chain sequencing. The CDR3 regions of human TCRbeta chains were subjected to immunosequencing. As for how the authors treated the data: TCRs in the repertoires were matched against a reference library of SARS-CoV-2-specific TCRs that had been generated with the MIRA antigen-specificity platform. Breadth was defined as the fraction of unique TCRs that were SARS-CoV-2-associated. Depth was defined as the fraction of total T cells that were SARS-CoV-2-associated. Using the MIRA data, every spike-specific TCR was mapped to the spike region that the TCR reacted to and assigned to either a CD4 or a CD8 class. Log10-transformed breadth and depth values were compared by one-way ANOVA with Sidak's multiple comparisons tests. TCRdb re-hosts the immuneACCESS table, in-frame sequences only. Its copies lack some clones; in the studies checked, an unresolved V gene accounts for under half of them, and the cause for the rest is not known. V and J calls and clone size are given by that table; D and trimming were obtained from the DNA. Recorded for this sample are about 55,000 clones; around 89% of them occurred a single time. The ten largest account for just under 2% of the sample.

What the authors observed across the whole study: The 56-69-year group was small, and its depth increase did not reach significance, likely because of low power. The whole spike protein was spanned by vaccine-associated CD4 TCRs, and dominant responses were seen in regions 160-218 and 743-854. Participants were mostly white British, with more females than males. The authors suggested clonal diversity may have been underestimated. Conclusions about previously exposed vaccinees were limited because only a handful of AZD1222 recipients were SARS-CoV-2 seropositive at baseline. Because no day 14 peak-response samples were available, repertoires were characterized only after the peak T cell response. Reportedly, close to half of the unique spike-specific TCRs recognized epitopes lying outside the regions that are mutated in the B.1.351 and B.1.1.7 variants. Spike-specific TCR breadth and depth rose significantly after two AZD1222 doses compared with day 0 and with MenACWY recipients.

Based on the germline V gene (reference sequence), the CDR1 and CDR2 sequences are LNHDA and SQIVND. The CDR3 holds 14 amino acids from the cysteine to the phenylalanine. Just the 42-base CDR3 DNA is kept, in frame starting at base 1. V is reduced by 4 bases and J by 3 bases, leaving a spacing of 10 bases between them. Comments on this clone: No cognate antigen has been identified for it. The record has no base qualities; no much larger clone is one base away.

The TCR originated in an adult in good health. The chain uses TRBV19 and TRBJ2-1, with no confidently assigned D gene. Here the sequenced sample was peripheral blood, taken on day 0 of AZD1222 vaccination. The DNA reads TGTGCCAGTAGTACTGGGGATTTCTACAATGAGCAGTTCTTC. It is translated as CASSTGDFYNEQFF. Reference TRBV19 and TRBJ2-1 genes cover what lies past the CDR3, so the full variable domain is DGGITQSPKYLFRKEGQNVTLSCEQNLNHDAMYWYRQDPGQGLRLIYYSQIVNDFQKGDIAEGYSVSREKKESFPLTVTSAQKNPTAFYLCASSTGDFYNEQFFGPGTRLTVL.